The next 13 T cell receptor beta chains were all read from a single sample in a study of T cell clusters in autoimmune cytopenias. Some 38,000 genome equivalents of blood DNA were amplified for TRB. Multiplex touch-down PCR amplified TRB using TRB-A and TRB-B pools in one tube. TCRdb reprocessed the multiplex PCR reads and keeps a single row for each CDR3 protein, giving no DNA. The sample has several hundred distinct CDR3 sequences. These records were also assigned to another study, of T cell repertoires in aging, cancer and after chemotherapy.

Sequencing was done on a sample of peripheral blood. The receptors come from a human donor with an autoimmune cytopenia or autoimmune hepatitis (not recorded which).

This clonotype is called large based on its frequency. The chain joins TRBV29-1 to TRBJ1-3; lacking DNA, the TRBD1 call made by TCRdb goes unchecked. Germline V gene lookup returns CDR1 SQVTM and CDR2 ANQGSEA. The CDR3 sequence is 12 residues long. This chain's CDR3 is CSAGTGVDTIYF.

This clonotype is labeled large based on frequency. The CDR3: CASSPRSSDTQYF. V and J are TRBV19 and TRBJ2-3. The germline CDR1 and CDR2 sequences are LNHDA and SQIVND (reference sequence). The length of the CDR3 is 13 residues.

The chain uses TRBV6-5 and TRBJ2-5; TCRdb lists TRBD2, though no DNA is available to test this call. The CDR3 sequence is 14 residues long. Per germline, CDR1 MNHEY and CDR2 SVGAGI. CDR3 amino acids: CASNVAGGQETQYF.

This clonotype is deemed medium-sized by its frequency. V and J are TRBV6-2 or TRBV6-3 and TRBJ2-1; as DNA is missing, the TRBD1 call by TCRdb cannot be tested. The V gene's germline CDR1 is MNHEY and CDR2 SVGEGT. The CDR3 spans 13 residues. CDR3 residues: CASRNGGNKREFF.

By frequency, this clonotype registers medium-sized. This chain links TRBV6-2 or TRBV6-3 with TRBJ2-2; TCRdb picks TRBD1, but there is no DNA to check that call. The CDR3 extends over 14 amino acids. CDR1 is MNHEY and CDR2 is SVGEGT in the germline V gene. The CDR3 loop reads CASSYGGDTGELFF.

This clonotype is identified as medium-sized from frequency. The chain links TRBV7-9 to TRBJ1-3; the TCRdb call, TRBD1, lacks DNA for checking. In germline, CDR1 is SEHNR, CDR2 FQNEAQ (reference sequence). This CDR3 has 17 residues. CDR3 in amino acids: CASSTNRQGLFGNTIYF. Using reference TRBV7-9 and TRBJ1-3 for the parts outside the CDR3, the full variable domain is DTGVSQNPRHKITKRGQNVTFRCDPISEHNRLYWYRQTLGQGPEFLTYFQNEAQLEKSRLLSDRFSAERPKGSFSTLEIQRTEQGDSAMYLCASSTNRQGLFGNTIYFGEGSWLTVV.

Judged by frequency, this clonotype is large. This chain uses TRBV6-1 with TRBJ1-2; the D call from TCRdb, TRBD1, cannot be confirmed without DNA. Germline V gene lookup returns CDR1 MNHNS and CDR2 SASEGT. The CDR3 is made up of 12 amino acids. CDR3 residues: CASSVSGYGYTF.

This clonotype is labeled large based on frequency. The chain couples TRBV5-6 to TRBJ2-1; TCRdb's D call, TRBD2, is unchecked because there is no DNA. Germline V gene lookup returns CDR1 SGHDT and CDR2 YYEEEE. This CDR3 comprises 15 residues. The CDR3: CASSLVLAGVREQFF.

This clonotype is labeled large based on frequency. The chain is built from TRBV12-3 or TRBV12-4 and TRBJ2-1; the TCRdb D gene call, TRBD1, has no DNA to confirm it. The CDR3 sequence is 12 residues long. The chain's CDR3 is CASSSRGGGQFF.

By frequency, this clonotype registers medium-sized. CDR3 region: CASSGGQVGTYEQYF. This rearrangement joins TRBV18 to TRBJ2-7; TCRdb's D call of TRBD1 is untestable without DNA. CDR1 and CDR2 (germline): KGHSH, LQKENI. This CDR3 spans 15 amino acids.

This clonotype is called medium-sized based on its frequency. The rearrangement links TRBV5-1 to TRBJ2-2. Germline assignment: CDR1 SGHRS and CDR2 YFSETQ. This CDR3 comprises 13 residues. The CDR3 is CASSLPNTGELFF.

J is TRBJ2-7 and V is TRBV27; TCRdb's D gene call, TRBD1, goes unchecked for lack of DNA. The CDR3 totals 15 residues. Germline CDR1 reads MNHEY; CDR2 reads SMNVEV (reference sequence). The CDR3 loop reads CASSTAGTGAYEQYF.

Its frequency marks this clonotype as large (0.1 to 1%). This chain connects TRBV29-1 to TRBJ2-7; TCRdb picks TRBD1, but there is no DNA to check that call. The CDR3 runs 13 residues. Germline CDR1 and CDR2: SQVTM and ANQGSEA. CDR3 residues: CSVFGQGSYEQYF.